Below are 7 T cell receptor beta chains sequenced from a single sample in a study of CD8+CD57+ T cells in acquired aplastic anemia. The use of genomic DNA as template underpinned the TCR beta VDJ and CDR3 profiling. In TCRdb, the reads were re-called with MiXCR into one record per CDR3 protein. Of hundreds of thousands of distinct CDR3 sequences listed, about a third are singletons. Patients selected for sequencing had displayed CD8+CD57+ cell expansion by flow cytometry. Sequenced material: sorted CD4+, CD8+, or CD8+CD57+ T cells (not recorded which) from PBMCs. The receptors originated from a human donor with aplastic anemia.

This clonotype was detected a few times. This sequence joins TRBV11-2 and TRBJ1-2; D gene uncertain. V lost 0 bases and J 2 bases, leaving 7 bases between the germline ends. The length of the CDR3 is 14 residues. In germline, CDR1 is SGHAT, CDR2 FQNNGV. CDR3 coding DNA: TGTGCCAGCAGCTTAGATATACGGAACTATGGCTACACCTTC. This gives the protein CASSLDIRNYGYTF.

About this clonotype itself: This may be a read error: a much more frequent sequence differs by one nucleotide. The rearrangement uses TRBV2 and TRBJ2-1; 9 bases align to TRBD2. The CDR3 totals 14 residues. Germline V gene lookup returns CDR1 SNHLY and CDR2 FYNNEI. The V and J ends lost 6 bases and 9 bases, in that order; junction bases with no gene match: 9. The CDR3 sequence: CASRDGLASSEQFF. The CDR3 nucleotides read TGTGCCAGCAGGGATGGACTAGCGAGCAGTGAGCAGTTCTTC.

This clonotype was seen more than once but under ten times. The chain couples TRBV13 to TRBJ1-2; possible D gene TRBD1, 6 bases. Germline V gives CDR1 PRHDT, CDR2 FYEKMQ (reference sequence). The CDR3 has 15 residues. V lost 5 bases and J 8 bases, leaving 21 bases between the germline ends. The CDR3 region has the DNA TGTGCCAGCAGCCCCTCGCAACAGGGCCAGGAAGGCTACACCTTC. It yields the protein CASSPSQQGQEGYTF.

The chain employs TRBV11-2 and TRBJ1-6, with D tentatively TRBD1 (6 bases). Germline loops: CDR1 SGHAT, CDR2 FQNNGV. V was cut by 5 bases and J by 8 bases, with 19 bases left in between. This CDR3 region has 16 residues. The CDR3 sequence is CASSQRTVGIHSPLHF. The CDR3 nucleotides read TGTGCCAGCAGCCAGAGGACAGTTGGGATCCATTCACCCCTCCACTTT.

This chain uses TRBV6-9 with TRBJ1-1; the D gene is possibly TRBD1 (5 bases). The CDR3 length is 13 residues. Deletions cut 8 bases from V and 4 bases from J, with 14 bases between. CDR1 MNHGY and CDR2 SVAAGI come from the germline V gene. CDR3 in DNA: TGTGCCAGCTATGGTTCAGGGATCACTGAAGCTTTCTTT. Residues: CASYGSGITEAFF.

For the CDR3, the DNA is TGTGCCAGTAACCCGGGACAGGGTGTCTATGGCTACACCTTC. Translated, it gives CASNPGQGVYGYTF. The V gene is TRBV19, the J gene TRBJ1-2, with TRBD1 identical over 9 bases. CDR3 length equals 14 residues. The germline V gene encodes CDR1 LNHDA and CDR2 SQIVND (reference sequence). Germline trimming cut 7 bases from V and 4 bases from J; bases unmatched to any gene: 7.

This clonotype occurred once. The chain joins TRBV4-3 to TRBJ1-3; D is undetermined. Germline assignment: CDR1 LGHNA and CDR2 YSLEER. The V and J ends lost 2 bases and 2 bases respectively, with 13 bases between them. The CDR3 is 16 residues long. The CDR3 coding sequence is TGCGCCAGCAGCCAAATGTCCCTGGGTCCTGGAAACACCATATATTTT. It yields the protein CASSQMSLGPGNTIYF.